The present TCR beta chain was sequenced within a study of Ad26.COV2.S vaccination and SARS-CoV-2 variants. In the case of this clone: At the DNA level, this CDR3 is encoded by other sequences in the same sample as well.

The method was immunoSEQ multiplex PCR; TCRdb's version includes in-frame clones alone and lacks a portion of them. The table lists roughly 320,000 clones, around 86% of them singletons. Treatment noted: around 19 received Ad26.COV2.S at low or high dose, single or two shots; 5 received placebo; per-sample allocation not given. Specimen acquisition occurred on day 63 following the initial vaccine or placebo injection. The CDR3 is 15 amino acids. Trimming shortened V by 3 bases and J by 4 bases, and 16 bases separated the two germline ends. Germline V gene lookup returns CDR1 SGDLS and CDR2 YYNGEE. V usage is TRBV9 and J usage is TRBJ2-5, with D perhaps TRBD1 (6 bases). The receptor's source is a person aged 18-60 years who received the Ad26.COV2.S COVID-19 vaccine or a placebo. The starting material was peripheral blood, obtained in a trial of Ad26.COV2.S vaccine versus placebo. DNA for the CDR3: TGTGCCAGCAGCGCTCCCGGGACACCCAGAGAGACCCAGTACTTC. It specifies CASSAPGTPRETQYF. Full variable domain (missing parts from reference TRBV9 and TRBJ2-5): DSGVTQTPKHLITATGQRVTLRCSPRSGDLSVYWYQQSLDQGLQFLIQYYNGEERAKGNILERFSAQQFPDLHSELNLSSLELGDSALYFCASSAPGTPRETQYFGPGTRLLVL.